These 30 T cell receptor beta chains were sequenced from one sample in a study of blood T cell repertoires in COVID-19. Sequencing was performed with immunoSEQ multiplex PCR; in TCRdb, only in-frame clones are kept and a portion is missing. The table records a few hundred thousand clones, approximately 88% of them present only once. The material sequenced was peripheral blood. These receptors were obtained from a woman in her fifties or sixties with COVID-19, enrolled during active disease.

The genes are TRBV9 and TRBJ2-2, with 11 nucleotides matching TRBD2. CDR3 size: 15 residues. Germline V gene sequence: CDR1 SGDLS, CDR2 YYNGEE. With V trimmed by 5 bases and J by 6 bases, 6 bases remained unmatched. The DNA of the CDR3 is TGTGCCAGCAGTGGGCTAGCGGGGGGCCCCGGGGAGCTGTTTTTT. This encodes CASSGLAGGPGELFF.

The rearrangement uses TRBV10-2 and TRBJ2-3; weak D call: TRBD2 (7 bases). This CDR3 is 15 amino acids long. V shed 2 bases and J shed 5 bases, with 14 bases lying between them. Germline V gives CDR1 WSHSY, CDR2 SAAADI. This CDR3 reads CASSELRGAKDTQYF. Written as DNA, the CDR3 is TGCGCCAGCAGTGAGCTACGGGGGGCTAAAGATACGCAGTATTTT.

The count of this clone is one. J is TRBJ1-6 and V is TRBV27, with TRBD1 matching 9 bases. The CDR3 sequence is 17 residues long. The trim removed 4 bases at V and 6 bases at J, leaving 10 bases unmatched. The germline gives CDR1 MNHEY, CDR2 SMNVEV (reference sequence). The CDR3 sequence is CASSSYRGRLGNSPLHF. The CDR3 DNA is TGTGCCAGCAGTTCCTACAGGGGGCGCCTAGGTAATTCACCCCTCCACTTT.

The V and J genes are TRBV15 and TRBJ2-3; possibly TRBD2 for D (5 bases). The CDR3 covers 15 residues. CDR1 and CDR2 from the germline V gene are LNHNV and YYDKDF (reference sequence). Trimming cost V 3 bases and J 2 bases, with 12 bases left between them. The CDR3 spells CATSSYGEITDTQYF. Here the CDR3 DNA reads TGTGCCACCAGCAGTTACGGGGAGATCACAGATACGCAGTATTTT.

The chain carries TRBV15 and TRBJ1-5; D gene unclear. CDR3 size: 17 residues. V was pared by 0 bases and J by 7 bases, with 19 bases between. Germline V lookup: CDR1 LNHNV, CDR2 YYDKDF (reference sequence). The CDR3 here is CATSRDFGSGGGQPQHF. DNA of the CDR3: TGTGCCACCAGCAGAGATTTTGGGTCGGGCGGCGGGCAGCCCCAGCATTTT.

In this sample, this clone turned up once. The chain is built from TRBV29-1 and TRBJ1-1; D gene ambiguous. The CDR3 contains 13 residues. Germline loops: CDR1 SQVTM, CDR2 ANQGSEA. Trimming took 4 bases from V and 1 from J, leaving 10 bases between them. This chain's CDR3 is CSVGADWNTEAFF. Written as DNA, the CDR3 is TGCAGCGTTGGGGCGGACTGGAACACTGAAGCTTTCTTT.

This clone has a single count. At the DNA level, this CDR3 is encoded by other sequences in the same sample as well. This sequence joins TRBV11-2 and TRBJ2-1, with 8 bases that match TRBD2. The V and J ends lost 1 base and 4 bases, in that order; junction bases with no gene match: 0. The CDR3 length is 14 residues. Germline loops: CDR1 SGHAT, CDR2 FQNNGV. CDR3 DNA: TGTGCCAGCAGCTTAGCGGGGGGGTACAATGAGCAGTTCTTC. This encodes CASSLAGGYNEQFF.

The chain joins TRBV25-1 to TRBJ2-1; weak D call: TRBD1 (6 bases). CDR1 is MGHDK and CDR2 is SYGVNS in the germline V gene. This CDR3 has 15 amino acids. Trimming removed 4 bases at V and 4 bases at J, with 14 bases between. This chain's CDR3 is CASSAAGVGYNEQFF. In nucleotides, the CDR3 is TGTGCCAGCAGTGCAGCAGGGGTAGGTTACAATGAGCAGTTCTTC.

The chain combines TRBV20-1 with TRBJ2-5; 10 bases line up with TRBD2. This CDR3 contains 16 residues. The germline V gene has CDR1 DFQATT and CDR2 SNEGSKA (reference sequence). V shed 3 bases, J shed 4 bases, and the junction held 11 bases outside the gene matches. In DNA form, the CDR3 reads TGCAGTGCTAGTGGAACCCAGCGGGGGGGCGGAGAGACCCAGTACTTC. The encoded protein is CSASGTQRGGGETQYF.

CDR3 DNA sequence: TGTGCCAGCAGTTTAAACGGAGATACGCAGTATTTT. Translating gives CASSLNGDTQYF. The V gene is TRBV27, the J gene TRBJ2-3; no clear D gene. Germline-derived CDR1 and CDR2 are MNHEY and SMNVEV (reference sequence). CDR3 length: 12 amino acids. V was clipped by 2 bases and J by 5 bases, with 5 bases between them.

The chain carries TRBV9 and TRBJ2-1, with 13 bases that match TRBD2. Germline CDR1 reads SGDLS; CDR2 reads YYNGEE. CDR3 size: 15 residues. The J segment lost 6 bases and the V segment lost 4 bases, leaving 4 bases of the junction unmatched. The CDR3 DNA is TGTGCCAGCAGCTCCGGGACTAGCGGGGCCAATGAGCAGTTCTTC. It specifies CASSSGTSGANEQFF.

V and J are TRBV29-1 and TRBJ2-7; 11 bases agree with TRBD2. The CDR3 extends over 17 amino acids. Germline V gene data show CDR1 as SQVTM and CDR2 as ANQGSEA. Germline trimming cut 6 bases from V and 5 bases from J; bases unmatched to any gene: 18. The CDR3 region is CSVLAGGLYNSFDEQYF. CDR3 sequence (DNA): TGCAGCGTGTTAGCGGGGGGGTTATATAATTCCTTCGACGAGCAGTACTTC.

This clone was observed a single time. The genes are TRBV11-2 and TRBJ1-1; no firm D call. Looked up from germline, CDR1 is SGHAT and CDR2 is FQNNGV. V was trimmed by 4 bases and J by 4 bases, leaving 10 bases between them. The CDR3 runs 13 residues. CDR3 sequence reads: CASSSSGGTEAFF. CDR3 DNA sequence: TGTGCCAGCAGCTCATCCGGTGGCACTGAAGCTTTCTTT.

The J gene is TRBJ2-3, the V gene TRBV7-2; D possibly corresponds to TRBD1 (5 bases). Looked up from germline, CDR1 is SGHTA and CDR2 is FQGNSA. The CDR3 loop spans 14 amino acids. Trimming cost V 2 bases and J 5 bases, with 11 bases left between them. DNA of the CDR3: TGTGCCAGCAGCTTACTAGGCCAGGGAGATACGCAGTATTTT. Protein: CASSLLGQGDTQYF.

The chain has TRBV28 and TRBJ2-5, with D possibly TRBD1 on 5 matching bases. Trimming shortened V by 5 bases and J by 2 bases, and 9 bases separated the two germline ends. Germline CDR1 and CDR2: MDHEN and SYDVKM. This CDR3 comprises 13 residues. The CDR3 spells CASSETAQETQYF. The CDR3 DNA reads as TGTGCCAGCAGTGAGACAGCTCAAGAGACCCAGTACTTC. The full variable domain, rest sourced from reference TRBV28 and TRBJ2-5, is DVKVTQSSRYLVKRTGEKVFLECVQDMDHENMFWYRQDPGLGLRLIYFSYDVKMKEKGDIPEGYSVSREKKERFSLILESASTNQTSMYLCASSETAQETQYFGPGTRLLVL.

This clone has a single count. V and J are TRBV5-1 and TRBJ2-1; D may be TRBD2 (6 bases). The V end was cut by 2 bases, the J end by 6 bases, with 6 bases between. Germline lookup yields CDR1 SGHRS and CDR2 YFSETQ. This CDR3 comprises 12 residues. The CDR3 loop reads CASSFSGNEQFF. Here the CDR3 DNA reads TGCGCCAGCAGCTTTAGCGGCAATGAGCAGTTCTTC.

This clone came up once. The chain is built from TRBV2 and TRBJ1-1; no clear D. This CDR3 spans 13 amino acids. Germline V gene lookup returns CDR1 SNHLY and CDR2 FYNNEI. Trimming pared 0 bases from V and 7 bases from J, leaving 9 bases between. CDR3 DNA: TGTGCCAGCAGTGAAGCTAGGACTCTTGAAGCTTTCTTT. Its translation is CASSEARTLEAFF.

V usage is TRBV6-5 and J usage is TRBJ1-1, with 8 bases matching TRBD1. The CDR3 length is 16 residues. The trim removed 0 bases at V and 4 bases at J, leaving 7 bases unmatched. Germline loops: CDR1 MNHEY, CDR2 SVGAGI. CDR3 sequence: CASSYSKAGGGTEAFF. CDR3 bases: TGTGCCAGCAGTTACTCGAAAGCAGGGGGCGGCACTGAAGCTTTCTTT.

The chain's CDR3 is CASKRDRTAFNSPLHF. In DNA form, the CDR3 reads TGTGCCAGCAAGCGGGACCGGACAGCGTTTAATTCACCCCTCCACTTT. The gene calls are TRBV2 and TRBJ1-6; a possible D gene is TRBD1 (6 bases). The CDR3 has 16 residues. The germline CDR1 and CDR2 sequences are SNHLY and FYNNEI. V lost 7 bases to trimming and J lost 6 bases, with 19 bases between them.

The V call is TRBV9, the J call TRBJ1-1, with D possibly being TRBD1 (6 bases). CDR3 length: 11 amino acids. Trimming took off 10 bases at V and 5 bases at J, with 12 bases between the two ends. Germline V gives CDR1 SGDLS, CDR2 YYNGEE. This CDR3 is CASGGATEAFF. CDR3 nucleotides: TGTGCCTCCGGGGGGGCAACTGAAGCTTTCTTT. Complete variable domain (other parts from reference TRBV9 and TRBJ1-1): DSGVTQTPKHLITATGQRVTLRCSPRSGDLSVYWYQQSLDQGLQFLIQYYNGEERAKGNILERFSAQQFPDLHSELNLSSLELGDSALYFCASGGATEAFFGQGTRLTVV.

The rearrangement links TRBV6-5 to TRBJ2-1, with no clear D. This CDR3 comprises 14 residues. Germline V gene lookup returns CDR1 MNHEY and CDR2 SVGAGI. Between the trimmed V and J ends, which lost 2 bases and 0 bases, there was a span of 5 bases. The CDR3 bases are TGTGCCAGCAGTTACCGAGGCTCCTACAATGAGCAGTTCTTC. Protein sequence: CASSYRGSYNEQFF.

This clone has a single count. The gene calls are TRBV5-1 and TRBJ1-5; D call uncertain. The CDR3 runs 13 residues. V shed 4 bases and J shed 7 bases, with 12 bases lying between them. Germline V gene data show CDR1 as SGHRS and CDR2 as YFSETQ. CDR3 residues: CASSTVPGQPQHF. Here the CDR3 DNA reads TGCGCCAGCAGCACAGTTCCGGGGCAGCCCCAGCATTTT.

The chain is built from TRBV5-1 and TRBJ2-1; a possible D gene is TRBD2 (5 bases). The V end lost 1 base, the J end lost 4 bases, and 12 bases lay between the germline ends. Germline CDR1 SGHRS, CDR2 YFSETQ. There are 15 residues in the CDR3. This CDR3 reads CASSLRETSYNEQFF. The CDR3 coding sequence is TGCGCCAGCAGCTTGAGGGAGACCTCTTACAATGAGCAGTTCTTC.

For this clone: Other DNA variants within this sample encode the same CDR3. The rearrangement joins TRBV12-3 or TRBV12-4 to TRBJ1-1, with a tentative D call TRBD1 (6 bases). This CDR3 spans 11 amino acids. V shed 6 bases and J shed 5 bases, with 7 bases lying between them. CDR3 nucleotides: TGTGCCAGCAGCCAGGGGACTGAAGCTTTCTTT. It encodes CASSQGTEAFF.

This chain connects TRBV5-1 to TRBJ1-1; D is perhaps TRBD1 (5 bases). The V end was cut by 0 bases, the J end by 6 bases, with 9 bases between. The CDR3 runs 13 residues. Germline V CDR1 and CDR2: SGHRS, YFSETQ. The CDR3 region has the DNA TGCGCCAGCAGCTTGGAGGGGATCGCTGAAGCTTTCTTT. Residues: CASSLEGIAEAFF.

The J gene is TRBJ1-4, the V gene TRBV6-5; TRBD1 matches 9 bases. CDR3 length: 15 amino acids. Trimming at V came to 4 bases and at J to 6 bases, leaving 6 bases not matched to a gene. Germline V gene lookup returns CDR1 MNHEY and CDR2 SVGAGI. CDR3 loop: CASSSPRQGDEKLFF. For the CDR3, the DNA is TGTGCCAGCAGTTCTCCCCGACAGGGGGATGAAAAACTGTTTTTT.

This clone was counted only a few times. The rearrangement links TRBV5-1 to TRBJ1-1; TRBD1 might be the D (5 bases). In germline, CDR1 is SGHRS, CDR2 YFSETQ. The CDR3 extends over 14 amino acids. V lost 2 bases and J lost 5, with 13 bases in between. CDR3 DNA: TGCGCCAGCAGCTTAGGAGGGGCGCGAACTGAAGCTTTCTTT. Translation: CASSLGGARTEAFF.

The CDR3 spells CATQNAGGASNTIYF. CDR3 in DNA: TGTGCCACGCAAAACGCAGGGGGCGCGTCAAACACCATATATTTT. The rearrangement uses TRBV6-5 and TRBJ1-3; TRBD1 matches at 8 bases. V was pared by 10 bases and J by 6 bases, with 14 bases of the junction left unmatched. Germline-derived CDR1 and CDR2 are MNHEY and SVGAGI. The CDR3 has 15 residues.

The rearrangement joins TRBV30 to TRBJ2-3; a weak D match, TRBD1 (5 bases). CDR1 and CDR2 (germline): GTSNPN, SVGIG (reference sequence). CDR3 length: 14 amino acids. Between the trimmed V and J ends, which lost 7 bases and 4 bases, there was a span of 18 bases. The CDR3 DNA is TGTGCCTCTTCGCCCCAGGGTGGGCCAGATACGCAGTATTTT. It encodes CASSPQGGPDTQYF.

V is TRBV4-1 and J is TRBJ1-4; D is ambiguous. Germline CDR1 MGHRA, CDR2 YSYEKL. Trimming took 2 bases from V and 8 from J, leaving 18 bases between them. The CDR3 covers 16 residues. The chain's CDR3 is CASSQITWTAGEKLFF. In nucleotides, the CDR3 is TGCGCCAGCAGCCAAATAACATGGACCGCGGGGGAAAAACTGTTTTTT.